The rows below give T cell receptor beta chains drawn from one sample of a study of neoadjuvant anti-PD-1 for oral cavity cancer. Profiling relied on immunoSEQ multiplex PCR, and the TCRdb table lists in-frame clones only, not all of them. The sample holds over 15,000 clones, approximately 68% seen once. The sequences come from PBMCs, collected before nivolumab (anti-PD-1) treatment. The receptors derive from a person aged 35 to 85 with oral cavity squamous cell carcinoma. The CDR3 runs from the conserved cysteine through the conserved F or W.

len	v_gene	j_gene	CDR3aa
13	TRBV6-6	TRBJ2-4	CASSLRGENIQYF
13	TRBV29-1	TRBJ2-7	CSVVIGGPREQYF
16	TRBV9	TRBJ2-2	CASSVEEGGPRSELFF
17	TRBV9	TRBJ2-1	CASSVGGSSGGGNEQFF
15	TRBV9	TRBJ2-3	CASSVALAGADTQYF
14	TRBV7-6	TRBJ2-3	CASSPDRSTDTQYF
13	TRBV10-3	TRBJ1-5	CAIGADSNQPQHF
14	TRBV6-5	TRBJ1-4	CASKGGTGGEKLFF
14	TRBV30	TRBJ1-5	CAWSWGQLDQPQHF
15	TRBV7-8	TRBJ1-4	CASSSRQGWNEKLFF
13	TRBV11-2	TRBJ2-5	CASSPEATETQYF
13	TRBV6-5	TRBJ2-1	CASTHTGGNEQFF
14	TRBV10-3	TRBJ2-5	CATRDVEGQETQYF
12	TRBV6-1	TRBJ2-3	CASRVGTDTQYF
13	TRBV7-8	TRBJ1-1	CASLRGQNTEAFF
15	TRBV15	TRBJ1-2	CATSSGTGGNYGYTF
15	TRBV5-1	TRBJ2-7	CASSLEGGLAYEQYF
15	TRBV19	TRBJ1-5	CASSTGQVVGQPQHF
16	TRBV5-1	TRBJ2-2	CASSLGLPTNTGELFF
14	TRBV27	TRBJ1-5	CASSLEQGFQPQHF
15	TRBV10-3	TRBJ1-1	CAISVEGQDDTEAFF
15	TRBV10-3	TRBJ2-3	CAISERAGAPDTQYF
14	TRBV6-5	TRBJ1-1	CASSTRGQNTEAFF
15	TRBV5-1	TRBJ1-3	CASSLTASSGNTIYF
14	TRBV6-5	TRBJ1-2	CASSYGGGNYGYTF
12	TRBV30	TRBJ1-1	CAWSVQGQEAFF
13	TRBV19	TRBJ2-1	CASSTQGPNEQFF
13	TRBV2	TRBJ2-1	CASNGDPANEQFF
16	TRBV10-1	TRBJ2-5	CASIYSGRFPRETQYF
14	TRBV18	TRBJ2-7	CASSPRQGPYEQYF